The rows below give T cell receptor beta chains drawn from one sample of a study of T cells expressing NK-cell markers. TCRdb reprocessed the 5' RACE reads and stores each CDR3 protein as one record, lacking DNA. Recorded here are about 430,000 distinct CDR3 sequences; the top ten clones represent roughly 1.4%. The sample was blood T cells: a sorted CD56 or NKG2C T cell subset, CD4+ or CD8+ T cells, or bulk PBMC T cells (not recorded which). The receptors originated from a woman in her forties or fifties in good health. Both conserved end residues are part of each CDR3.

TRBJ2-2 TRBV12-3/TRBV12-4 CASKVVTSGGTGELFF
TRBJ2-5 TRBV7-2 CASKTSGPGETQYF
TRBJ2-7 TRBV29-1 CSVGENSLYEQYF
TRBJ2-1 TRBV29-1 CSVRGEGSWGNEQFF
TRBJ1-3 TRBV3-1 CASSQGQGGRNTIYF
TRBJ1-1 TRBV28 CASSISPGSSVVAFF
TRBJ2-5 TRBV9 CASSPPGDSLEKEETQYF
TRBJ1-4 TRBV20-1 CSARGWGIASSGNEKLFF
TRBJ2-5 TRBV5-1 CASSLGNLQEETQYF
TRBJ1-1 TRBV6-1 CASSEPETGRAFF
TRBJ2-4 TRBV12-3/TRBV12-4 CASSLVGGENIQYF
TRBJ2-3 TRBV7-2 CASLESGVMTDTQYF
TRBJ2-5 TRBV20-1 CSASATGRPETQYF
TRBJ1-1 TRBV3-1 CASSQVRGSTEAFF
TRBJ1-1 TRBV10-1 CASSRDTLMNTEAFF
TRBJ2-3 TRBV29-1 CSVTLATSTDTQYF
TRBJ2-1 TRBV24-1 CATSDPTGTGPLEQFF
TRBJ1-5 TRBV7-2 CASSSGGHQPQHF